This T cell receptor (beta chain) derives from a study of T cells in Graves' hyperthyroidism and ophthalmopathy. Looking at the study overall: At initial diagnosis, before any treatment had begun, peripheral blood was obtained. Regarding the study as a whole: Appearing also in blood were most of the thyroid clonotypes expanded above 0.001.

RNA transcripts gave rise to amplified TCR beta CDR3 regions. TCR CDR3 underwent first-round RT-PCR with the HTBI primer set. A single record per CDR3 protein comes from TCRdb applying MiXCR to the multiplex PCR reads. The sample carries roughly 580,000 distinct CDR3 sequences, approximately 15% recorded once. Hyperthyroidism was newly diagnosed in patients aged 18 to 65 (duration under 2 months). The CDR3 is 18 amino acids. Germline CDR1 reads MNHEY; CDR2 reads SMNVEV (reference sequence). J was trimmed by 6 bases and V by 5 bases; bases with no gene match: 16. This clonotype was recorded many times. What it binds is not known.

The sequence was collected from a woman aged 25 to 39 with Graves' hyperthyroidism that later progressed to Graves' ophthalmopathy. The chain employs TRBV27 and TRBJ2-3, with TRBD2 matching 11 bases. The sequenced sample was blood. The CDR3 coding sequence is TGTGCCAGCAGTCCAACTTCGTTAGCGGGAGGGGTTTACGATACGCAGTATTTT. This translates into CASSPTSLAGGVYDTQYF.